One sample yielded the 11 T cell receptor beta chains listed below, sequenced in a study of cytomegalovirus exposure and HLA in healthy donors. Researchers ran the PCR with 60 Vbeta and 13 Jbeta primers. Assay used: immunoSEQ multiplex PCR; TCRdb lists only in-frame clones, some missing. The sample lists about 190,000 clones; roughly four fifths were seen once. Sequencing was done on a sample of PBMCs. The origin of the receptors is a woman aged 25 to 39 in good health and CMV-seropositive.

The V and J genes are TRBV14 and TRBJ2-7; the D gene is possibly TRBD1 (6 bases). The CDR3 is 15 residues long. V lost 4 bases to trimming and J lost 1 base, with 14 bases between them. Germline CDR1 is SGHDN and CDR2 is FVKESK. The CDR3 region has the DNA TGTGCCAGCAGCCCCAGGGGCTCGGGTTCCTACGAGCAGTACTTC. Translating gives CASSPRGSGSYEQYF.

The chain is built from TRBV5-6 and TRBJ1-6; 7 positions agree with TRBD1. The V segment lost 4 bases and the J segment 10 bases; nucleotides outside the gene matches: 8. The CDR3 extends over 14 amino acids. The germline CDR1 and CDR2 sequences are SGHDT and YYEEEE. The CDR3 DNA follows: TGTGCCAGCAGCGACAGGGAAATCGGCTCACCCCTCCACTTT. As protein: CASSDREIGSPLHF.

The V call is TRBV28, the J call TRBJ2-3; TRBD1 might be the D (6 bases). The CDR3 is made up of 17 amino acids. Germline assignment: CDR1 MDHEN and CDR2 SYDVKM. Between the trimmed V and J ends, which lost 5 bases and 0 bases, there was a span of 18 bases. Here the CDR3 reads CASSPSKTGSSTDTQYF. CDR3 sequence (DNA): TGTGCCAGCAGTCCCTCCAAGACAGGCTCTAGCACAGATACGCAGTATTTT.

The chain is built from TRBV11-2 and TRBJ2-7; no reliable D call. The CDR3 has 14 amino acids. Germline-derived CDR1 and CDR2 are SGHAT and FQNNGV. Trimming removed 2 bases at V and 2 bases at J, with 10 bases between. Here the CDR3 reads CASSLMQATYEQYF. The CDR3 DNA sequence: TGTGCCAGCAGCTTAATGCAGGCAACCTACGAGCAGTACTTC. The variable domain in full, with the rest retrieved from reference TRBV11-2 and TRBJ2-7, is EAGVAQSPRYKIIEKRQSVAFWCNPISGHATLYWYQQILGQGPKLLIQFQNNGVVDDSQLPKDRFSAERLKGVDSTLKIQPAKLEDSAVYLCASSLMQATYEQYFGPGTRLTVT.

V and J are TRBV30 and TRBJ2-7; D may be TRBD2 (6 bases). This CDR3 contains 13 residues. Between the trimmed V and J ends, which lost 7 bases and 5 bases, there was a span of 18 bases. Looked up from germline, CDR1 is GTSNPN and CDR2 is SVGIG (reference sequence). As DNA, the CDR3 is TGTGCCTACGCACGGGACTCTCGCGACGAGCAGTACTTC. Translated: CAYARDSRDEQYF. The complete variable domain, with remaining parts taken from reference TRBV30 and TRBJ2-7, reads SQTIHQWPATLVQPVGSPLSLECTVEGTSNPNLYWYRQAAGRGLQLLFYSVGIGQISSEVPQNLSASRPQDRQFILSSKKLLLSDSGFYLCAYARDSRDEQYFGPGTRLTVT.

This clone showed up just a few times. The J gene is TRBJ1-1, the V gene TRBV7-3; possible D gene TRBD1, 5 bases. V was pared by 5 bases and J by 1 base, with 14 bases between. In germline, CDR1 is SGHTA, CDR2 FQGTGA. CDR3 length: 15 amino acids. DNA of the CDR3: TGTGCCAGCAGCCCGGGGGACGGACCGAACACTGAAGCTTTCTTT. Translating it yields CASSPGDGPNTEAFF.

V usage is TRBV7-8 and J usage is TRBJ2-7; 7 positions agree with TRBD1. This CDR3 has 15 residues. V was clipped by 5 bases and J by 3 bases; unmatched bases: 10. Per the germline V gene, CDR1 is SGHVS and CDR2 is FQNEAQ. CDR3 sequence reads: CASSPQPGQYYEQYF. The CDR3 DNA reads as TGTGCCAGCAGCCCACAGCCGGGACAGTACTACGAGCAGTACTTC.

The chain carries TRBV6-5 and TRBJ1-1, with D possibly TRBD1 on 6 matching bases. Per germline, CDR1 MNHEY and CDR2 SVGAGI. The CDR3 spans 12 residues. Trimming took off 6 bases at V and 7 bases at J, with 12 bases between the two ends. The CDR3 nucleotides read TGTGCCAGCAGCCGCGACAGGAATGAAGCTTTCTTT. It translates to CASSRDRNEAFF.

CDR3 loop: CASTLRGGNTEAFF. CDR3 bases: TGTGCCAGCACCCTGAGAGGAGGGAACACTGAAGCTTTCTTT. This rearrangement joins TRBV28 to TRBJ1-1; no clear D. The V and J ends lost 7 bases and 1 base respectively, with 13 bases between them. Germline values: CDR1 MDHEN, CDR2 SYDVKM. This CDR3 spans 14 amino acids.

CDR3 in DNA: TGTGCCAGCAGTTCCTCAGGCTCTGGGGCCAACGTCCTGACTTTC. Protein product: CASSSSGSGANVLTF. The chain employs TRBV27 and TRBJ2-6, with no clear D. The germline CDR1 and CDR2 sequences are MNHEY and SMNVEV (reference sequence). Trimming shortened V by 4 bases and J by 0 bases, and 7 bases separated the two germline ends. The CDR3 consists of 15 residues.

The count of this clone is one. This chain connects TRBV7-3 to TRBJ2-7; TRBD2 is a possible D gene (6 bases). Trimming removed 4 bases at V and 4 bases at J, with 11 bases between. The length of the CDR3 is 13 residues. Germline V gene sequence: CDR1 SGHTA, CDR2 FQGTGA. The CDR3 here is CASSYRGGYEQYF. DNA for the CDR3: TGTGCCAGCAGCTACCGTGGGGGGTACGAGCAGTACTTC.